This T cell receptor beta chain was sequenced in a study of blood T cells in healthy people across ages. Germline trimming cut 1 base from V and 3 bases from J; bases unmatched to any gene: 3. The germline CDR1 and CDR2 sequences are SGHAT and FQNNGV. The CDR3 has 15 amino acids. This clonotype has at least ten counts. A sample-barcoded 5' primer and a J-beta primer mix were used in a second PCR of about 6 to 12 cycles. TCRdb reprocessed the 5' RACE reads with MiXCR, giving one entry per CDR3 protein. The table includes 720,000 or so distinct CDR3 sequences, 40% to 45% detected once. Sequences were obtained from blood. The TCR originated in a man aged 80 or over in good health. The chain joins TRBV11-2 to TRBJ2-1; 7 bases are shared with TRBD2. The CDR3: CASSLVAGDYNEQFF. The CDR3 coding sequence is TGTGCCAGCAGCTTAGTCGCGGGGGACTACAATGAGCAGTTCTTC.